This T cell receptor (beta chain) was observed in a study of Tregs in tolerant kidney transplant recipients. CDR1 is MNHNS and CDR2 is SASEGT in the germline V gene. The CDR3 loop spans 17 amino acids. V lost 0 bases to trimming and J lost 3 bases, with 17 bases between them. The method was immunoSEQ multiplex PCR; TCRdb's version includes in-frame clones alone and lacks a portion of them. The table has about 240,000 clones, about 86% seen once. The sample consisted of CD4+ T cells from blood. This TCR was recovered from a human donor in good health. The chain uses TRBV6-1 and TRBJ1-1; perhaps TRBD1 as D (5 bases). The chain's CDR3 is CASSEARGSSGDTEAFF. DNA for the CDR3: TGTGCCAGCAGTGAAGCGCGGGGCTCGAGTGGCGACACTGAAGCTTTCTTT.